The 27 T cell receptor beta chains reported below all come from one sample, sequenced in a study of blood T cells in healthy people across ages. Primed by a sample-barcoded 5' primer and a J-beta primer mix, a second PCR proceeded for 7 to 11 cycles. Each CDR3 protein is one row after TCRdb ran MiXCR on the 5' RACE reads. This table holds more than 900,000 distinct CDR3 sequences, under 30% found once. These data were likewise used in another study, on T cells of mothers and their children.

What was sequenced was blood. The source is a girl aged 2 to 9 in good health.

This chain links TRBV6-5 with TRBJ1-2; 7 bases fit TRBD1. V lost 7 bases and J lost 4; bases outside the gene matches: 15. The CDR3 length is 16 residues. Germline V CDR1 and CDR2: MNHEY, SVGAGI. CDR3 region: CASTNPTGLKFYGYTF. The CDR3 coding sequence is TGTGCCAGCACCAACCCGACAGGGCTCAAGTTCTATGGCTACACCTTC.

The sample holds a few counts of this clonotype. The genes are TRBV29-1 and TRBJ2-7; D gene ambiguous. The CDR3 is made up of 11 amino acids. V lost 1 base and J lost 7, with 8 bases in between. The germline V gene encodes CDR1 SQVTM and CDR2 ANQGSEA. The CDR3 coding sequence is TGCAGCGTTGAAGGTCCGGAGGAGCAGTACTTC. This translates into CSVEGPEEQYF.

This clonotype was seen at least ten times. This sequence joins TRBV5-6 and TRBJ2-5; D gene uncertain. The CDR3 has 15 amino acids. V was pared by 2 bases and J by 0 bases, with 11 bases between. Germline values: CDR1 SGHDT, CDR2 YYEEEE. Here the CDR3 reads CASSFIPNNQETQYF. The CDR3 region has the DNA TGTGCCAGCAGCTTCATCCCTAATAACCAAGAGACCCAGTACTTC.

This clonotype occurred a few times. The chain uses TRBV28 and TRBJ2-7; the match to TRBD1 covers 7 bases. CDR1 MDHEN and CDR2 SYDVKM come from the germline V gene. This CDR3 region has 15 residues. V shed 6 bases, J shed 3 bases, and the junction held 11 bases outside the gene matches. CDR3: CASSPARTGSYEQYF. DNA for the CDR3: TGTGCCAGCAGCCCCGCGAGGACAGGAAGCTACGAGCAGTACTTC.

The chain uses TRBV29-1 and TRBJ1-1, with D perhaps matching TRBD1 (5 bases). Per germline, CDR1 SQVTM and CDR2 ANQGSEA. V gave up 7 bases and J gave up 0 bases, with 12 bases separating them. The CDR3 runs to 13 residues. CDR3 region: CSASGVVNTEAFF. The CDR3 DNA follows: TGCAGCGCCTCGGGGGTCGTGAACACTGAAGCTTTCTTT.

A note on this clonotype: With a much larger clone just one base away, this may be a read error. V usage is TRBV7-2 and J usage is TRBJ2-3; D ambiguous. The CDR3 length is 13 residues. CDR1 and CDR2 (germline): SGHTA, FQGNSA. The CDR3 protein is CASSLFAADRQYF. The CDR3 nucleotides read TGTGCCAGCAGCTTATTCGCTGCAGATAGGCAGTATTTT. The full variable domain, with the rest looked up from reference TRBV7-2 and TRBJ2-3, is GAGVSQSPSNKVTEKGKDVELRCDPISGHTALYWYRQSLGQGLEFLIYFQGNSAPDKSGLPSDRFSAERTGGSVSTLTIQRTQQEDSAVYLCASSLFAADRQYFGPGTRLTVL.

The chain is built from TRBV7-2 and TRBJ2-1, with D tentatively TRBD2 (5 bases). The germline V gene has CDR1 SGHTA and CDR2 FQGNSA. V was pared by 5 bases and J by 7 bases, with 18 bases between. The CDR3 has 15 amino acids. Here the CDR3 DNA reads TGTGCCAGCAGCCGCGGTCGACTACGGCCAAATGAGCAGTTCTTC. It encodes CASSRGRLRPNEQFF.

V gene TRBV6-5 combines with J gene TRBJ1-1; D perhaps matches TRBD1 (6 bases). Germline V lookup: CDR1 MNHEY, CDR2 SVGAGI. V gave up 0 bases and J gave up 5 bases, with 10 bases separating them. CDR3 size: 14 residues. The CDR3 coding sequence is TGTGCCAGCAGTTACTCAGGGGGGCAAACTGAAGCTTTCTTT. Encoded protein: CASSYSGGQTEAFF.

This clonotype was recorded a few times. This chain connects TRBV6-5 to TRBJ1-1; D remains ambiguous. Germline V CDR1 and CDR2: MNHEY, SVGAGI. CDR3 length equals 18 residues. V lost 0 bases and J lost 4, with 21 bases in between. In nucleotides, the CDR3 is TGTGCCAGCAGTTACTCGTATAAACAAACCGCGGTACTCACTGAAGCTTTCTTT. Its protein is CASSYSYKQTAVLTEAFF.

This sequence joins TRBV6-2 or TRBV6-3 and TRBJ1-5; 7 bases are a match to TRBD1. This CDR3 region has 15 residues. Germline assignment: CDR1 MNHEY and CDR2 SVGEGT. V was pared by 5 bases and J by 0 bases, with 4 bases of the junction left unmatched. The CDR3 bases are TGTGCCAGCAGTCCCACAGGGGTTAGCAATCAGCCCCAGCATTTT. Amino acid sequence: CASSPTGVSNQPQHF.

The rearrangement links TRBV12-3 or TRBV12-4 to TRBJ2-5; 7 bases agree with TRBD1. CDR3 length: 13 amino acids. The J segment lost 5 bases and the V segment lost 6 bases, leaving 6 bases of the junction unmatched. CDR3 in amino acids: CASRPDRSETQYF. The CDR3 coding sequence is TGTGCCAGCAGACCGGACAGGTCCGAGACCCAGTACTTC.

A few counts support this clonotype. The chain uses TRBV27 and TRBJ1-1; D uncertain. The CDR3 extends over 13 amino acids. Germline CDR1 reads MNHEY; CDR2 reads SMNVEV (reference sequence). The V end was cut by 6 bases, the J end by 2 bases, with 10 bases between. CDR3 nucleotides: TGTGCCAGCAGCATACAGACCAACACTGAAGCTTTCTTT. It translates to CASSIQTNTEAFF.

This clonotype was seen once. The rearrangement uses TRBV3-1 and TRBJ1-1; D gene unclear. Germline CDR1 reads LGHDT; CDR2 reads YNNKEL (reference sequence). Trimming left V 3 bases short and J 7 bases short, with 12 bases between. CDR3 size: 13 residues. DNA for the CDR3: TGTGCCAGCAGCCAGTCGGGTTCAAATGAAGCTTTCTTT. The encoded protein is CASSQSGSNEAFF.

This clonotype was picked up a small number of times. This chain uses TRBV28 with TRBJ2-5, with D tentatively TRBD1 (5 bases). Per the germline V gene, CDR1 is MDHEN and CDR2 is SYDVKM. The CDR3 contains 13 residues. V dropped 6 bases and J dropped 3 bases, with 11 bases sitting between them. The CDR3 protein is CASSPGIEETQYF. The DNA for the CDR3 is TGTGCCAGCAGCCCAGGGATAGAAGAGACCCAGTACTTC.

To note about this clonotype: One end of the junction varies from germline; a read error may be responsible. V gene TRBV29-1 combines with J gene TRBJ2-3; D is unclear. The CDR3 loop spans 11 amino acids. Germline-derived CDR1 and CDR2 are SQVTM and ANQGSEA. DNA for the CDR3: TGCAGCGTCACACTCACAGATATGCAGTATTTT. It translates to CSVTLTDMQYF.

The rearrangement uses TRBV12-3 or TRBV12-4 and TRBJ2-7; 8 nucleotides match TRBD2. V gave up 6 bases and J gave up 1 base; unmatched junction bases: 8. CDR3 length: 15 amino acids. CDR3 loop: CASRPEREKSYEQYF. CDR3 DNA: TGTGCCAGCAGACCCGAGCGGGAGAAGTCCTACGAGCAGTACTTC.

This clonotype was observed a handful of times. V usage is TRBV2 and J usage is TRBJ2-7; D gene uncertain. The germline CDR1 and CDR2 sequences are SNHLY and FYNNEI. The CDR3 runs 10 residues. V was trimmed by 1 base and J by 12 bases, leaving 7 bases between them. The CDR3 sequence is CASSEDRWYF. The CDR3 region has the DNA TGTGCCAGCAGTGAAGATCGATGGTACTTC.

The chain has TRBV15 and TRBJ2-1, with D perhaps matching TRBD2 (6 bases). The V end lost 4 bases, the J end lost 0 bases, and 10 bases lay between the germline ends. This CDR3 is built from 15 residues. CDR1 LNHNV and CDR2 YYDKDF come from the germline V gene (reference sequence). The CDR3 region is CATSNGGSSYNEQFF. In DNA, the CDR3 is TGTGCCACCAGCAATGGGGGGAGCTCCTACAATGAGCAGTTCTTC. Based on the CDR3 plus reference TRBV15 and TRBJ2-1, the full variable domain is DAMVIQNPRYQVTQFGKPVTLSCSQTLNHNVMYWYQQKSSQAPKLLFHYYDKDFNNEADTPDNFQSRRPNTSFCFLDIRSPGLGDTAMYLCATSNGGSSYNEQFFGPGTRLTVL.

The table lists this clonotype with many counts. Relative to the germline gene, one junction end is altered; a read error may explain this. The V gene is TRBV5-1, the J gene TRBJ2-2; D remains ambiguous. The CDR3 consists of 13 residues. Per germline, CDR1 SGHRS and CDR2 YFSETQ. This chain's CDR3 is CASSLEATGELFF. CDR3 DNA: TGTGCCAGCAGCTTAGAAGCCACCGGGGAGCTGTTTTTT.

The chain has TRBV10-3 and TRBJ1-2; TRBD1 agrees at 10 bases. The germline V gene has CDR1 ENHRY and CDR2 SYGVKD. The CDR3 runs 17 residues. With V trimmed by 9 bases and J by 2 bases, 15 bases remained unmatched. In DNA form, the CDR3 reads TGTGCCATATCTCGACTGTTCCCGGGACAGGGGAACTATGGCTACACCTTC. It codes for CAISRLFPGQGNYGYTF.

The chain joins TRBV12-3 or TRBV12-4 to TRBJ1-1; tentative D call: TRBD1 (6 bases). The CDR3 loop spans 16 amino acids. Trimming removed 0 bases from V and 10 bases from J, with 21 bases in between. In DNA, the CDR3 is TGTGCCAGCAGTTTAGCGCCGGGGGCAGGACTGAAAGGAGCTTTCTTT. It codes for CASSLAPGAGLKGAFF.

The chain links TRBV7-2 to TRBJ2-5; TRBD1 aligns across 9 bases. The DNA end is a closer match to TRBJ2-7, so the J assignment may be wrong. Germline lookup yields CDR1 SGHTA and CDR2 FQGNSA. The CDR3 is 15 residues long. The CDR3 region is CASSSLRTGEYEQYF. Written as DNA, the CDR3 is TGTGCCAGCAGCTCACTTAGGACAGGGGAATACGAGCAGTACTTC.

The rearrangement uses TRBV20-1 and TRBJ2-3; possible D gene TRBD2, 6 bases. The CDR3 is 15 residues long. V was cut by 5 bases and J by 0 bases, with 15 bases left in between. Germline V gene sequence: CDR1 DFQATT, CDR2 SNEGSKA (reference sequence). The CDR3 nucleotides are TGCAGTGCTGCTACCGGGCGGGGCAGCACAGATACGCAGTATTTT. It specifies CSAATGRGSTDTQYF.

V is TRBV29-1 and J is TRBJ2-3; D gene uncertain. The V gene lost 3 bases and the J gene lost 4 bases, with 8 bases spanning the gap. The CDR3 totals 12 residues. CDR1 and CDR2 (germline): SQVTM, ANQGSEA. CDR3: CSVDIVADTQYF. The CDR3 DNA reads TGCAGCGTTGATATTGTCGCAGATACGCAGTATTTT.

The CDR3 region is CASSPGSTETQYF. CDR3 DNA sequence: TGTGCCAGCTCCCCCGGGTCCACGGAGACCCAGTACTTC. The chain links TRBV18 to TRBJ2-5, with unresolved D. The ends were cut back, 6 bases at V and 5 bases at J, with 13 bases in the middle. The CDR3 runs to 13 residues. The germline V gene has CDR1 KGHSH and CDR2 LQKENI.

This clonotype was detected a few times. The genes are TRBV14 and TRBJ1-1; 7 bases align to TRBD1. The CDR3 is 13 residues long. Germline-derived CDR1 and CDR2 are SGHDN and FVKESK. J was trimmed by 11 bases and V by 0 bases; bases with no gene match: 6. DNA of the CDR3: TGTGCCAGCAGCCAAGACCACAGGGGAGTGGCTTTCTTT. Protein: CASSQDHRGVAFF.

The chain couples TRBV10-3 to TRBJ1-2; TRBD1 is a possible D gene (6 bases). Germline loops: CDR1 ENHRY, CDR2 SYGVKD. The CDR3 is 12 residues long. V gave up 0 bases and J gave up 14 bases, with 13 bases separating them. CDR3 DNA: TGTGCCATCAGTGAGTCGACTACGACAGGAACCTTC. Protein product: CAISESTTTGTF.